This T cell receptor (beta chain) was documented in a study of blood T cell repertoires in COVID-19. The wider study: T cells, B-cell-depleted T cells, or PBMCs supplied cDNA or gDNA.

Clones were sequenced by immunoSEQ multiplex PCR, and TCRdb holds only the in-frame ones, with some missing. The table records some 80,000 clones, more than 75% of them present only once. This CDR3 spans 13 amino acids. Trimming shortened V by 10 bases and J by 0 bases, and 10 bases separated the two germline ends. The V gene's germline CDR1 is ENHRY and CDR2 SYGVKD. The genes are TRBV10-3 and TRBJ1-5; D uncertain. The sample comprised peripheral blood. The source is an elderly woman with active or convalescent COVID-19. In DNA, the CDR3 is TGTGCCAACTCCGGCGGTAGCAATCAGCCCCAGCATTTT. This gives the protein CANSGGSNQPQHF.